These 24 T cell receptor beta chains originate from one sample sequenced in a study of blood T cells in healthy people across ages (dated by TCRdb to 2015 to 2017). Libraries were constructed by 5' RACE. This sample was sequenced with an Illumina HiSeq 2500. A second PCR of about 7 to 12 cycles was run with a J-beta primer mix and a sample-barcoded 5' primer. In-frame beta chains were kept once TCRdb had trimmed the public reads at Q25 with fastp and called clones with MiXCR. Identical CDR3 protein sequences are pooled into one entry, listed with their most common genes and DNA. The sample table holds some 710,000 distinct CDR3 sequences, of which 20% to 25% were seen once. About 22% of the sample comes from the top ten. Sequenced input: blood. All receptors derive from a man between 65 and 85 years old in good health.

The rearrangement uses TRBV14 and TRBJ2-1; D remains ambiguous. The DNA end is more similar to TRBJ2-7, so the J call may be wrong. This CDR3 is 14 amino acids long. In germline, CDR1 is SGHDN, CDR2 FVKESK. The CDR3 bases are TGTGCCAGCAGCCAAGTGGTGGTCCCCTACGAGCAGTACTTC. This codes for CASSQVVVPYEQYF.

V usage is TRBV3-1 and J usage is TRBJ1-2, with D possibly TRBD1 on 5 matching bases. The length of the CDR3 is 13 residues. Trimming took 3 bases from V and 4 from J, leaving 9 bases between them. The germline gives CDR1 LGHDT, CDR2 YNNKEL (reference sequence). The CDR3 protein is CASSHRETYGYTF. CDR3 DNA: TGTGCCAGCAGCCACAGGGAGACCTATGGCTACACCTTC.

The chain combines TRBV30 with TRBJ1-1; D remains ambiguous. V gave up 5 bases and J gave up 5 bases, with 12 bases separating them. This CDR3 comprises 12 residues. Germline V CDR1 and CDR2: GTSNPN, SVGIG (reference sequence). The CDR3 here is CAWAFGETEAFF. The CDR3, as DNA: TGTGCCTGGGCCTTCGGTGAGACTGAAGCTTTCTTT.

The chain recombines TRBV20-1 with TRBJ2-1, with TRBD2 as a possible D gene (6 bases). Germline V gene lookup returns CDR1 DFQATT and CDR2 SNEGSKA (reference sequence). V was pared by 3 bases and J by 4 bases, with 16 bases between. The CDR3 runs 15 residues. CDR3: CSARGLAIEYNEQFF. CDR3 in DNA: TGCAGTGCTAGGGGGCTAGCGATAGAATACAATGAGCAGTTCTTC.

This clonotype was counted only a few times. The CDR3 spells CASSQGGGPEAFF. The CDR3 bases are TGTGCCAGCAGCCAAGGGGGAGGGCCTGAAGCTTTCTTT. The chain uses TRBV3-1 and TRBJ1-1, with D uncertain. In germline, CDR1 is LGHDT, CDR2 YNNKEL (reference sequence). This CDR3 contains 13 residues. Trimming took off 1 base at V and 6 bases at J, with 9 bases between the two ends.

Only a few counts were recorded for this clonotype. This chain connects TRBV6-5 to TRBJ2-3, with 7 bases identical to TRBD1. The CDR3 consists of 15 residues. Germline assignment: CDR1 MNHEY and CDR2 SVGAGI. Germline trimming cut 2 bases from V and 4 bases from J; bases unmatched to any gene: 6. The DNA of the CDR3 is TGTGCCAGCAGTTACAAGACAGGGATGGCAGATACGCAGTATTTT. Residues: CASSYKTGMADTQYF.

This clonotype has just a few counts. V usage is TRBV6-6 and J usage is TRBJ1-4; 7 bases are a match to TRBD1. V was pared by 8 bases and J by 6 bases, with 9 bases of the junction left unmatched. Germline CDR1 is MNHNY and CDR2 is SVGAGI (reference sequence). The CDR3 length is 14 residues. The CDR3 DNA is TGTGCCAGCGCCCTAGGGGGCCATGATGAAAAACTGTTTTTT. Its translation is CASALGGHDEKLFF.

This clonotype appeared a single time. The chain uses TRBV6-5 and TRBJ2-5; no clear D. Per germline, CDR1 MNHEY and CDR2 SVGAGI. The V gene lost 6 bases and the J gene lost 4 bases, with 15 bases spanning the gap. The CDR3 extends over 14 amino acids. The CDR3 nucleotides are TGTGCCAGCAGACTATTGACAAAAAGAGAGACCCAGTACTTC. This gives the protein CASRLLTKRETQYF.

There are a few counts of this clonotype. The chain is built from TRBV29-1 and TRBJ1-1; no reliable D call. The CDR3 totals 12 residues. V lost 3 bases to trimming and J lost 5 bases, with 10 bases between them. Germline V CDR1 and CDR2: SQVTM, ANQGSEA. This CDR3 is CSVESRPTEAFF. CDR3 coding DNA: TGCAGCGTTGAGTCCAGGCCTACTGAAGCTTTCTTT.

The chain uses TRBV28 and TRBJ2-4, with 9 bases matching TRBD1. This CDR3 is 17 amino acids long. Germline lookup yields CDR1 MDHEN and CDR2 SYDVKM. With V trimmed by 5 bases and J by 1 base, 9 bases remained unmatched. DNA for the CDR3: TGTGCCAGCAGTAAACTGGACAGGGGTGCGGCCAAAAACATTCAGTACTTC. It translates to CASSKLDRGAAKNIQYF.

The V gene is TRBV7-2, the J gene TRBJ2-7; D is undetermined. Trimming removed 1 base at V and 1 base at J, with 11 bases between. This CDR3 is built from 15 residues. From germline, CDR1 is SGHTA and CDR2 FQGNSA. CDR3 DNA: TGTGCCAGCAGCTTAGGTTCGGCCGCTTCCTACGAGCAGTACTTC. This sequence encodes CASSLGSAASYEQYF.

The J gene is TRBJ1-4, the V gene TRBV15; 10 nucleotides line up with TRBD1. The CDR3 has 17 residues. J lost 3 bases, V lost 0 bases, and 4 bases had no gene match. Germline loops: CDR1 LNHNV, CDR2 YYDKDF (reference sequence). CDR3 amino acids: CATSREGQGRANEKLFF. The CDR3 nucleotides read TGTGCCACCAGCAGAGAGGGACAGGGGAGGGCTAATGAAAAACTGTTTTTT. The full variable domain, with the rest looked up from reference TRBV15 and TRBJ1-4, is DAMVIQNPRYQVTQFGKPVTLSCSQTLNHNVMYWYQQKSSQAPKLLFHYYDKDFNNEADTPDNFQSRRPNTSFCFLDIRSPGLGDTAMYLCATSREGQGRANEKLFFGSGTQLSVL.

The table lists this clonotype with a few counts. The V gene is TRBV11-2, the J gene TRBJ2-5; no firm D call. The CDR3 runs to 11 residues. V dropped 5 bases and J dropped 6 bases, with 7 bases sitting between them. Germline V gene data show CDR1 as SGHAT and CDR2 as FQNNGV. As DNA, the CDR3 is TGTGCCAGCAGCCCCTTCCAGACCCAGTACTTC. Translation: CASSPFQTQYF.

V is TRBV6-1 and J is TRBJ1-2; D not resolved. Trimming pared 8 bases from V and 7 bases from J, leaving 20 bases between. Germline-derived CDR1 and CDR2 are MNHNS and SASEGT. This CDR3 region has 14 residues. Here the CDR3 DNA reads TGTGCCAGCGTGGATGGGAGGGTATCGGCTGGCTACACCTTC. Amino acid sequence: CASVDGRVSAGYTF.

This clonotype has just a few counts. The genes are TRBV12-3 or TRBV12-4 and TRBJ2-5; 10 bases agree with TRBD1. The CDR3 spans 14 residues. J lost 4 bases, V lost 3 bases, and 2 bases had no gene match. CDR3 bases: TGTGCCAGCAGTTTCGGGACAGGGGTAGAGACCCAGTACTTC. Translating gives CASSFGTGVETQYF.

The CDR3 bases are TGTGCCAGCAGCGCTGGCCCCGGGACAGCAACTAATGAAAAACTGTTTTTT. It yields the protein CASSAGPGTATNEKLFF. The chain carries TRBV9 and TRBJ1-4; TRBD1 agrees at 7 bases. Germline-derived CDR1 and CDR2 are SGDLS and YYNGEE. This CDR3 region has 17 residues. V was clipped by 3 bases and J by 0 bases; unmatched bases: 8.

A few counts support this clonotype. The chain uses TRBV9 and TRBJ2-5, with 10 bases identical to TRBD2. Germline CDR1 and CDR2: SGDLS and YYNGEE. The CDR3 has 18 amino acids. Trimming removed 3 bases from V and 4 bases from J; junction bases left unmatched: 15. CDR3 nucleotide sequence: TGTGCCAGCAGCGGAGAGGGGGTCGGGACTAGCGTTAGAGAGACCCAGTACTTC. Amino acids: CASSGEGVGTSVRETQYF.

This clonotype occurred a few times. The DNA is left out, because the CDR3 cannot be placed on it with certainty; the CDR3 is given as TCRdb lists it. The chain carries TRBV24-1 and TRBJ2-1; the listed D gene, TRBD2, was not tested against the DNA. The CDR3 length equals 17 residues, ends included. Germline-derived CDR1 and CDR2 are KGHDR and SFDVKD. This CDR3 is CATSDWGRGTLYNEQSF.

This clonotype was detected only a few times. V and J are TRBV4-1 and TRBJ1-2; D is unresolved. The CDR3 contains 12 residues. CDR1 and CDR2 (germline): MGHRA, YSYEKL. V lost 0 bases, J lost 8 bases, and 7 bases lay in between. CDR3 protein: CASSQERRGYTF. In DNA form, the CDR3 reads TGCGCCAGCAGCCAAGAACGAAGAGGCTACACCTTC.

The chain has TRBV9 and TRBJ2-3, with 10 positions matching TRBD2. V was clipped by 0 bases and J by 6 bases; unmatched bases: 7. This CDR3 spans 16 amino acids. Germline assignment: CDR1 SGDLS and CDR2 YYNGEE. CDR3: CASSVVGGLAVDTQYF. Here the CDR3 DNA reads TGTGCCAGCAGCGTAGTTGGAGGACTAGCGGTCGATACGCAGTATTTT.

The chain carries TRBV7-8 and TRBJ2-1; 8 nucleotides agree with TRBD1. The DNA end favors TRBJ2-7, so the J call may be wrong. The CDR3 length is 14 residues. The germline gives CDR1 SGHVS, CDR2 FQNEAQ. CDR3 protein: CASSLSGQGGKQYF. The CDR3, as DNA: TGTGCCAGCAGCTTAAGCGGACAGGGAGGAAAGCAGTACTTC.

J is TRBJ1-2 and V is TRBV9; perhaps TRBD1 as D (6 bases). CDR1 is SGDLS and CDR2 is YYNGEE in the germline V gene. The CDR3 runs to 12 residues. V lost 7 bases to trimming and J lost 8 bases, with 15 bases between them. The CDR3 coding sequence is TGTGCCAGCGGAGGGGGTAGAGGGGGCTACACCTTC. This encodes CASGGGRGGYTF.

The table lists this clonotype with a few counts. The chain has TRBV18 and TRBJ1-2; a possible D gene is TRBD1 (6 bases). V was clipped by 0 bases and J by 5 bases, with 7 bases between them. CDR1 is KGHSH and CDR2 is LQKENI in the germline V gene. The CDR3 totals 13 residues. CDR3 residues: CASSPPGQYGYTF. The CDR3 DNA is TGTGCCAGCTCACCACCGGGACAATATGGCTACACCTTC.

The CDR3 sequence: CASSFPLLGAGAIQYF. CDR3 coding DNA: TGTGCCAGCAGCTTCCCCTTACTAGGCGCGGGGGCCATTCAGTACTTC. The V and J genes are TRBV7-2 and TRBJ2-4; D perhaps matches TRBD2 (7 bases). The CDR3 spans 16 residues. Germline CDR1 SGHTA, CDR2 FQGNSA. Trimming shortened V by 3 bases and J by 9 bases, and 21 bases separated the two germline ends.